This entry lists 2 T cell receptor beta chains sequenced from one sample in a study of T-cell memory formation after mild COVID-19. Each CDR3 protein is one row after TCRdb ran MiXCR on the 5' RACE reads. Among under 300,000 distinct CDR3 sequences listed, 15% to 20% were seen once. The source material was PBMCs or a T cell subset sorted from them (not recorded which). These receptors came from a man aged 18 to 30 who had mild COVID-19 (a few samples of this study predate the infection). Cell type and time point are not known.

This clonotype has a handful of counts. The chain has TRBV4-1 and TRBJ1-4; no definite D call. V was cut by 5 bases and J by 7 bases, with 17 bases left in between. Germline V CDR1 and CDR2: MGHRA, YSYEKL. The CDR3 extends over 15 amino acids. The CDR3 reads CASSKGPGESEKLFF. CDR3 in DNA: TGCGCCAGCAGCAAAGGACCCGGAGAGAGTGAAAAACTGTTTTTT.

The chain recombines TRBV7-2 with TRBJ1-2; D unresolved. The V end lost 2 bases, the J end lost 8 bases, and 12 bases lay between the germline ends. This CDR3 is built from 13 residues. In germline, CDR1 is SGHTA, CDR2 FQGNSA. For the CDR3, the DNA is TGTGCCAGCAGCTTAACGGCGGGGTACGGCTACACCTTC. It codes for CASSLTAGYGYTF. Drawing the rest from reference TRBV7-2 and TRBJ1-2, the complete variable domain is GAGVSQSPSNKVTEKGKDVELRCDPISGHTALYWYRQSLGQGLEFLIYFQGNSAPDKSGLPSDRFSAERTGGSVSTLTIQRTQQEDSAVYLCASSLTAGYGYTFGSGTRLTVV.